Each of the 32 T cell receptor beta chains below was sequenced from the same sample in a study of T-cell memory formation after mild COVID-19. Each CDR3 protein gets one entry after TCRdb re-called the 5' RACE reads with MiXCR. The sample yields some 270,000 distinct CDR3 sequences, approximately 15% seen once. The sequencing input was PBMCs or a T cell subset sorted from them (not recorded which). The receptors come from an adult woman who had mild COVID-19 (a few samples of this study predate the infection). Cell type and time point are not known.

This clonotype came up a few times. The chain recombines TRBV7-9 with TRBJ2-7; 8 bases are a match to TRBD2. From germline, CDR1 is SEHNR and CDR2 FQNEAQ (reference sequence). This CDR3 is built from 16 residues. V dropped 4 bases and J dropped 1; count of bases not matched to a gene: 9. The CDR3 nucleotides are TGTGCCAGCAGCTCGGGGCTAGCGGGCTATTCCTACGAGCAGTACTTC. This codes for CASSSGLAGYSYEQYF.

This clonotype was detected a few times. The gene calls are TRBV6-5 and TRBJ2-2; TRBD2 matches at 7 bases. Germline CDR1 is MNHEY and CDR2 is SVGAGI. The CDR3 totals 15 residues. Trimming took 6 bases from V and 4 from J; bases not matched to a gene: 8. Written as DNA, the CDR3 is TGTGCCAGCAGACGAGGACTAGAACCCACCGGGGAGCTGTTTTTT. It encodes CASRRGLEPTGELFF.

The CDR3 loop reads CATSDAPGIQEGRGQFF. CDR3 bases: TGTGCCACCAGTGATGCCCCCGGGATCCAAGAAGGGAGGGGGCAGTTCTTC. The genes are TRBV24-1 and TRBJ2-1, with 7 nucleotides matching TRBD2. CDR3 length: 17 residues. Trimming cost V 3 bases and J 12 bases; bases outside gene matches: 19. Germline V lookup: CDR1 KGHDR, CDR2 SFDVKD.

This clonotype has more than one count but fewer than ten. The V and J genes are TRBV7-9 and TRBJ1-2, with 7 bases aligning to TRBD1. The germline gives CDR1 SEHNR, CDR2 FQNEAQ (reference sequence). V was clipped by 6 bases and J by 3 bases; unmatched bases: 4. The CDR3 contains 13 residues. For the CDR3, the DNA is TGTGCCAGCAGGCCCGGGACAGACTATGGCTACACCTTC. Protein: CASRPGTDYGYTF.

This clonotype was seen only a few times. The chain employs TRBV12-3 or TRBV12-4 and TRBJ2-7, with D tentatively TRBD1 (5 bases). The V end lost 6 bases, the J end lost 6 bases, and 12 bases lay between the germline ends. CDR3 length: 12 amino acids. The CDR3 bases are TGTGCCAGCAGAGAAGGGGTGCGCGAGCAGTACTTC. Translation: CASREGVREQYF.

The sample holds a few counts of this clonotype. The chain uses TRBV5-8 and TRBJ1-2; D is unresolved. Germline V gene lookup returns CDR1 SGHTS and CDR2 YDEGEE. The CDR3 is made up of 14 amino acids. V gave up 4 bases and J gave up 3 bases, with 13 bases separating them. The DNA of the CDR3 is TGTGCCAGCAGCCGATTTACAGAAGACTATGGCTACACCTTC. Protein sequence: CASSRFTEDYGYTF.

V gene TRBV9 combines with J gene TRBJ1-2; D is uncertain. Germline CDR1 is SGDLS and CDR2 is YYNGEE. This CDR3 region has 15 residues. Trimming stripped 0 bases from V and 4 bases from J, with 13 bases between. The CDR3: CASSVGTLEGYGYTF. The CDR3 DNA follows: TGTGCCAGCAGCGTAGGGACCCTGGAAGGCTATGGCTACACCTTC.

The rearrangement uses TRBV6-6 and TRBJ1-6, with D possibly TRBD1 on 6 matching bases. Per germline, CDR1 MNHNY and CDR2 SVGAGI (reference sequence). This CDR3 comprises 13 residues. Trimming took off 8 bases at V and 10 bases at J, with 15 bases between the two ends. The CDR3 sequence is CASLPAGGSPLHF. CDR3 coding DNA: TGTGCCAGCCTCCCAGCCGGGGGCTCACCCCTCCACTTT.

V usage is TRBV5-1 and J usage is TRBJ1-1; TRBD1 might be the D (5 bases). V was cut by 0 bases and J by 7 bases, with 16 bases left in between. The CDR3 spans 15 residues. CDR1 and CDR2 (germline): SGHRS, YFSETQ. CDR3 sequence (DNA): TGCGCCAGCAGCTTGGAGACACCGGCCGGGGGTGAAGCTTTCTTT. It encodes CASSLETPAGGEAFF.

This clonotype was counted only a few times. V is TRBV7-2 and J is TRBJ1-4; D might be TRBD1 (5 bases). Trimming took 2 bases from V and 8 from J, leaving 15 bases between them. The CDR3 covers 15 residues. Per germline, CDR1 SGHTA and CDR2 FQGNSA. The CDR3 is CASSLRLPGSEKLFF. The DNA for the CDR3 is TGTGCCAGCAGCTTAAGGCTACCAGGGTCCGAAAAACTGTTTTTT.

This clonotype was counted at least ten times. The chain couples TRBV24-1 to TRBJ2-1; no reliable D call. Trimming shortened V by 2 bases and J by 0 bases, and 10 bases separated the two germline ends. The V gene's germline CDR1 is KGHDR and CDR2 SFDVKD. The CDR3 loop spans 16 amino acids. CDR3: CATSDSGSPSYNEQFF. The CDR3 nucleotides read TGTGCCACCAGTGATTCGGGCTCCCCCTCCTACAATGAGCAGTTCTTC.

The V gene is TRBV12-3 or TRBV12-4, the J gene TRBJ1-5; no definite D call. CDR3 length: 12 amino acids. The germline V and J ends were trimmed by 3 bases and 6 bases, with 6 bases remaining between them. The CDR3 sequence: CASSFLPQPQHF. The CDR3 region has the DNA TGTGCCAGCAGTTTTCTGCCTCAGCCCCAGCATTTT.

There are many counts of this clonotype. This chain joins TRBV3-1 and TRBJ1-5; 7 bases match TRBD1. Germline-derived CDR1 and CDR2 are LGHDT and YNNKEL (reference sequence). After removal of 4 bases from V and 0 bases from J, the junction contained 3 bases not matched to a gene. CDR3 size: 15 residues. CDR3 DNA: TGTGCCAGCAGCCGAGACAGGGATAGCAATCAGCCCCAGCATTTT. Protein: CASSRDRDSNQPQHF.

This chain joins TRBV20-1 and TRBJ2-3, with D perhaps matching TRBD1 or TRBD2 (6 bases each). The V and J ends lost 5 bases and 4 bases respectively, with 22 bases between them. CDR1 is DFQATT and CDR2 is SNEGSKA in the germline V gene (reference sequence). CDR3 length: 16 amino acids. CDR3 residues: CSAPGRGLIGADTQYF. The CDR3 bases are TGCAGTGCTCCCGGTCGGGGGCTGATTGGGGCAGATACGCAGTATTTT.

The gene calls are TRBV4-2 and TRBJ1-2, with unresolved D. V lost 0 bases, J lost 5 bases, and 10 bases lay in between. This CDR3 region has 14 residues. Germline CDR1 LGHNA, CDR2 YNFKEQ. The CDR3 sequence is CASSQDPAVYGYTF. The CDR3 DNA is TGTGCCAGCAGCCAAGATCCTGCAGTTTATGGCTACACCTTC.

This chain links TRBV12-3 or TRBV12-4 with TRBJ2-2, with D possibly being TRBD2 (6 bases). The CDR3 loop spans 15 amino acids. V was shortened by 2 bases and J by 6 bases, with 13 bases between the two germline ends. The DNA of the CDR3 is TGTGCCAGCAGTTTATTGGCGGGAATCTCCGGGGAGCTGTTTTTT. Translating it yields CASSLLAGISGELFF.

The gene calls are TRBV19 and TRBJ1-5; 9 nucleotides match TRBD1. The junction had 6 bases not matched to a gene; V was cut back by 4 bases and J by 2 bases. The CDR3 extends over 16 amino acids. Germline-derived CDR1 and CDR2 are LNHDA and SQIVND (reference sequence). The CDR3: CASSTDRQGGNQPQHF. DNA of the CDR3: TGTGCCAGTAGTACCGACCGACAGGGGGGCAATCAGCCCCAGCATTTT.

This clonotype showed up just a few times. The chain carries TRBV12-3 or TRBV12-4 and TRBJ2-7; D unresolved. Trimming took off 7 bases at V and 1 base at J, with 11 bases between the two ends. This CDR3 has 13 residues. The CDR3 region has the DNA TGTGCCAGCACTGGGATCGGGTCCTACGAGCAGTACTTC. Translating gives CASTGIGSYEQYF.

The sample holds a few counts of this clonotype. This chain uses TRBV11-2 with TRBJ2-5, with TRBD1 identical over 9 bases. Germline assignment: CDR1 SGHAT and CDR2 FQNNGV. This CDR3 is built from 16 residues. V lost 0 bases and J lost 5; bases outside the gene matches: 7. The DNA for the CDR3 is TGTGCCAGCAGCTTAGACGGACAGGGGAGTGGGGAGACCCAGTACTTC. This encodes CASSLDGQGSGETQYF.

This rearrangement joins TRBV7-2 to TRBJ1-6; D possibly corresponds to TRBD1 (5 bases). Trimming took 0 bases from V and 1 from J, leaving 13 bases between them. The CDR3 is 18 amino acids. The germline V gene has CDR1 SGHTA and CDR2 FQGNSA. The CDR3 nucleotides read TGTGCCAGCAGCTTAGCCGGGGGGGGAAGGTCCTATAATTCACCCCTCCACTTT. This gives the protein CASSLAGGGRSYNSPLHF.

This clonotype was detected a few times. The rearrangement uses TRBV12-3 or TRBV12-4 and TRBJ2-7; 7 positions agree with TRBD1. J lost 2 bases, V lost 5 bases, and 6 bases had no gene match. The CDR3 is 14 residues long. The CDR3 is CASSPTGVPYEQYF. The CDR3 DNA is TGTGCCAGCAGTCCAACAGGGGTTCCCTACGAGCAGTACTTC.

The chain couples TRBV7-2 to TRBJ2-7; D may match TRBD1 or TRBD2 (6 bases each). CDR1 is SGHTA, CDR2 FQGNSA, per germline. Trimming stripped 4 bases from V and 5 bases from J, with 24 bases between. The CDR3 covers 17 residues. This CDR3 is CASSSLGGQGSLNEQYF. The CDR3 DNA reads as TGTGCCAGCAGCTCCCTAGGGGGGCAGGGCTCGCTCAACGAGCAGTACTTC.

J is TRBJ1-1 and V is TRBV4-3, with 12 bases identical to TRBD1. Germline-derived CDR1 and CDR2 are LGHNA and YSLEER. This CDR3 region has 13 residues. The trim removed 1 base at V and 11 bases at J, leaving 2 bases unmatched. CDR3 amino acids: CASSQGDRGPAFF. The CDR3 DNA follows: TGCGCCAGCAGCCAAGGGGACAGGGGGCCGGCTTTCTTT.

The chain couples TRBV2 to TRBJ1-4, with D possibly TRBD1 on 5 matching bases. The CDR3 is made up of 11 amino acids. The V gene's germline CDR1 is SNHLY and CDR2 FYNNEI. Trimming shortened V by 6 bases and J by 8 bases, and 7 bases separated the two germline ends. This CDR3 reads CASSREEKLFF. CDR3 DNA sequence: TGTGCCAGCAGCAGGGAAGAAAAACTGTTTTTT.

This clonotype showed up many times. J is TRBJ2-7 and V is TRBV2; D might be TRBD2 (5 bases). This CDR3 is built from 14 residues. V was pared by 2 bases and J by 3 bases, with 11 bases between. CDR1 and CDR2 (germline): SNHLY, FYNNEI. The CDR3 region is CASSERVGSYEQYF. The CDR3 region has the DNA TGTGCCAGCAGTGAACGGGTGGGGAGCTACGAGCAGTACTTC.

This clonotype has more than one count but fewer than ten. V usage is TRBV6-6 and J usage is TRBJ2-5, with 7 bases lining up with TRBD1. Germline values: CDR1 MNHNY, CDR2 SVGAGI (reference sequence). CDR3 length: 13 residues. The trim removed 6 bases at V and 4 bases at J, leaving 5 bases unmatched. The CDR3 is CASRTQGRETQYF. The CDR3 bases are TGTGCCAGCAGGACACAGGGGAGAGAGACCCAGTACTTC.

This clonotype was seen many times. The gene calls are TRBV5-1 and TRBJ2-7; D is unclear. The CDR3 is 14 residues long. V lost 1 base and J lost 0, with 8 bases in between. Germline CDR1 SGHRS, CDR2 YFSETQ. The CDR3 nucleotides read TGCGCCAGCAGCTTGTCGGACGACTCCTACGAGCAGTACTTC. This sequence encodes CASSLSDDSYEQYF.

This clonotype was seen a few times. The V and J genes are TRBV7-2 and TRBJ1-5; tentatively, D is TRBD1 (5 bases). Trimming stripped 5 bases from V and 5 bases from J, with 13 bases between. CDR3 length: 14 residues. The V gene's germline CDR1 is SGHTA and CDR2 FQGNSA. CDR3 sequence (DNA): TGTGCCAGCAGCCCCGGGACCGAGTATCAGCCCCAGCATTTT. Protein: CASSPGTEYQPQHF.

This clonotype was counted a few times. The V gene is TRBV24-1, the J gene TRBJ2-3, with 11 bases identical to TRBD2. Germline loops: CDR1 KGHDR, CDR2 SFDVKD. V was pared by 2 bases and J by 2 bases, with 5 bases of the junction left unmatched. The CDR3 has 17 amino acids. The DNA for the CDR3 is TGTGCCACCAGTGATTCTCGACTAGCGGGACCCACAGATACGCAGTATTTT. Residues: CATSDSRLAGPTDTQYF.

The rearrangement uses TRBV10-3 and TRBJ2-7; D is perhaps TRBD1 or TRBD2 (5 bases each). From germline, CDR1 is ENHRY and CDR2 SYGVKD. The CDR3 runs to 15 residues. Between the trimmed V and J ends, which lost 6 bases and 0 bases, there was a span of 15 bases. The CDR3, as DNA: TGTGCCATCAGCGCCATGTGGGGGAACTCCTACGAGCAGTACTTC. This encodes CAISAMWGNSYEQYF.

This clonotype was seen more than once but under ten times. The chain uses TRBV7-2 and TRBJ1-2; D unclear. Germline V CDR1 and CDR2: SGHTA, FQGNSA. There are 15 residues in the CDR3. V shed 4 bases and J shed 0 bases, with 12 bases lying between them. CDR3 sequence reads: CASSSRASANYGYTF. In nucleotides, the CDR3 is TGTGCCAGCAGCTCCCGGGCCAGCGCTAACTATGGCTACACCTTC.

This clonotype was seen a handful of times. The chain joins TRBV14 to TRBJ2-4, with D possibly matching TRBD2 (6 bases). The germline V gene encodes CDR1 SGHDN and CDR2 FVKESK. V was clipped by 4 bases and J by 3 bases, with 19 bases between them. CDR3 length: 17 amino acids. CDR3 nucleotides: TGTGCCAGCAGCCCCCACTCCTCGGGCGGGGTCAAAAACATTCAGTACTTC. Translating gives CASSPHSSGGVKNIQYF.